The clone carrying this T cell receptor (beta chain) was found a few times. These data belong to a study of patients and donors after allogeneic stem cell transplantation. The V gene lost 1 base and the J gene lost 7 bases, with 13 bases spanning the gap. The length of the CDR3 is 15 residues. Germline CDR1 is KGHDR and CDR2 is SFDVKD. Using its own MiXCR run on the RT-PCR reads, TCRdb lists one record per CDR3 protein. The data show about a million distinct CDR3 sequences, roughly 17% seen once. Sequenced sample: blood, either unsorted or a sorted T cell fraction (not recorded which). This chain links TRBV24-1 with TRBJ2-1, with D possibly being TRBD2 (7 bases). This receptor was identified in a human donor who was either an allogeneic HSCT recipient or a stem cell or donor lymphocyte infusion donor (not recorded which). It is not recorded whose cells these are; they may come from a transplant donor. The CDR3 loop is CATSDLGGGSNEQFF. The CDR3 nucleotides read TGTGCCACCAGTGATTTAGGGGGGGGGAGTAATGAGCAGTTCTTC.